The next 20 T cell receptor beta chains were all read from a single sample in a study of blood T cell repertoires in COVID-19. Libraries were prepared by immunoSEQ multiplex PCR; TCRdb keeps only in-frame clonotypes and omits some of them. The profile covers some 220,000 clones, with roughly 80% appearing a single time and about 5.1% taken by the ten largest. The sequencing sample was made of peripheral blood. The origin of the receptors is a woman aged 55-69 years who had recovered from COVID-19.

This clone was found a few times. The chain employs TRBV11-3 and TRBJ2-7; TRBD2 might be the D (6 bases). The CDR3 is 13 amino acids. In germline, CDR1 is SGHNT, CDR2 YENEEA. Between the trimmed V and J ends, which lost 1 base and 3 bases, there was a span of 7 bases. This chain's CDR3 is CASSLGSGYEQYF. The CDR3 DNA follows: TGTGCCAGCAGCTTAGGTAGCGGCTACGAGCAGTACTTC.

This clone was seen more than once but under ten times. V is TRBV7-9 and J is TRBJ1-2; D may be TRBD1 (6 bases). CDR3 length: 16 residues. CDR1 is SEHNR and CDR2 is FQNEAQ in the germline V gene (reference sequence). V shed 1 base and J shed 7 bases, with 19 bases lying between them. CDR3 DNA sequence: TGTGCCAGCAGCTTAGGACAGGACCCTTCTCTCTTTGGCTACACCTTC. This gives the protein CASSLGQDPSLFGYTF.

This clone has more than one count but fewer than ten. Other DNA sequences within the sample encode an identical CDR3. The chain uses TRBV2 and TRBJ1-2; D is uncertain. Trimming shortened V by 3 bases and J by 7 bases, and 12 bases separated the two germline ends. Germline-derived CDR1 and CDR2 are SNHLY and FYNNEI. The CDR3 spans 13 residues. CDR3 DNA: TGTGCCAGCAGTGACGCGGGCGCGGGTGGCTACACCTTC. Translated, it gives CASSDAGAGGYTF.

V is TRBV11-2 and J is TRBJ1-1; D remains ambiguous. The CDR3 covers 17 residues. V lost 0 bases to trimming and J lost 1 base, with 15 bases between them. Looked up from germline, CDR1 is SGHAT and CDR2 is FQNNGV. In DNA, the CDR3 is TGTGCCAGCAGCTTAGACAGGAAAAAACGGGGGAACACTGAAGCTTTCTTT. Translated: CASSLDRKKRGNTEAFF.

This clone came up a few times. The V gene is TRBV5-4, the J gene TRBJ2-5; 9 bases are a match to TRBD1. V lost 4 bases, J lost 5 bases, and 6 bases stayed unmatched. CDR1 is SGHNT, CDR2 YYREEE, per germline (reference sequence). CDR3 size: 14 residues. As DNA, the CDR3 is TGTGCCAGCAGCCCGATGGACAGGGGCGAGACCCAGTACTTC. This gives the protein CASSPMDRGETQYF.

This chain connects TRBV5-1 to TRBJ1-6; unclear D gene. CDR3 length: 15 amino acids. V lost 3 bases and J lost 3, with 10 bases in between. Germline CDR1 SGHRS, CDR2 YFSETQ. The CDR3 nucleotides are TGCGCCAGCAGCTCGGACGGACTCTATAATTCACCCCTCCACTTT. Amino acid sequence: CASSSDGLYNSPLHF. The full variable domain, rest sourced from reference TRBV5-1 and TRBJ1-6, is KAGVTQTPRYLIKTRGQQVTLSCSPISGHRSVSWYQQTPGQGLQFLFEYFSETQRNKGNFPGRFSGRQFSNSRSEMNVSTLELGDSALYLCASSSDGLYNSPLHFGNGTRLTVT.

V usage is TRBV5-1 and J usage is TRBJ2-7, with unresolved D. V was shortened by 4 bases and J by 0 bases, with 8 bases between the two germline ends. This CDR3 has 13 amino acids. Germline V gives CDR1 SGHRS, CDR2 YFSETQ. CDR3 nucleotides: TGCGCCAGCAGCCTCCTAAGCTCCTACGAGCAGTACTTC. Protein product: CASSLLSSYEQYF.

The chain joins TRBV29-1 to TRBJ1-2, with no clear D. This CDR3 region has 12 residues. Between the trimmed V and J ends, which lost 3 bases and 2 bases, there was a span of 7 bases. Germline-derived CDR1 and CDR2 are SQVTM and ANQGSEA. CDR3 DNA sequence: TGCAGCGTTGAGTTCGGGAACTATGGCTACACCTTC. Amino acid sequence: CSVEFGNYGYTF.

The V call is TRBV3-1 (or the pseudogene TRBV3-2), the J call TRBJ1-2, with 10 bases that match TRBD1. There are 14 residues in the CDR3. V lost 3 bases, J lost 7 bases, and 5 bases stayed unmatched. Germline V gene data show CDR1 as LGHDT and CDR2 as YNNKEL (reference sequence). The DNA for the CDR3 is TGTGCCAGCAGCCAGAGGGACAGGGGCGGTGGCTACACCTTC. Protein product: CASSQRDRGGGYTF.

The chain is built from TRBV6-2 or TRBV6-3 and TRBJ2-3; 9 bases are shared with TRBD2. Germline trimming cut 5 bases from V and 7 bases from J; bases unmatched to any gene: 4. There are 13 residues in the CDR3. The germline V gene encodes CDR1 MNHEY and CDR2 SVGEGT. CDR3: CASSRAGGNTQYF. The CDR3 bases are TGTGCCAGCAGTAGGGCGGGGGGGAATACGCAGTATTTT.

The J gene is TRBJ1-3, the V gene TRBV9; possibly TRBD1 for D (5 bases). CDR3 length: 14 residues. Germline-derived CDR1 and CDR2 are SGDLS and YYNGEE. V lost 1 base and J lost 4, with 9 bases in between. CDR3 sequence reads: CASSVTWGGNTIYF. The CDR3 nucleotides are TGTGCCAGCAGCGTAACCTGGGGCGGAAACACCATATATTTT.

The chain employs TRBV12-3 or TRBV12-4 and TRBJ2-5, with D unclear. The V gene lost 4 bases and the J gene lost 2 bases, with 5 bases spanning the gap. The CDR3 has 12 residues. The CDR3 DNA follows: TGTGCCAGCAGTTGGGCTCAAGAGACCCAGTACTTC. Protein product: CASSWAQETQYF.

The chain carries TRBV6-5 and TRBJ1-1; D gene ambiguous. Germline loops: CDR1 MNHEY, CDR2 SVGAGI. This CDR3 has 15 amino acids. Trimming shortened V by 0 bases and J by 5 bases, and 13 bases separated the two germline ends. In DNA form, the CDR3 reads TGTGCCAGCAGTTACTCTGGTGGCAGAGGGACTGAAGCTTTCTTT. Translating it yields CASSYSGGRGTEAFF.

The chain is built from TRBV30 and TRBJ1-2; D remains unclear. CDR1 is GTSNPN and CDR2 is SVGIG in the germline V gene (reference sequence). V lost 5 bases to trimming and J lost 6 bases, with 19 bases between them. The CDR3 is 14 residues long. CDR3 DNA: TGTGCCTGGGAGGGAGGATCTCTCCGGGATGGCTACACCTTC. Amino acids: CAWEGGSLRDGYTF.

V is TRBV2 and J is TRBJ1-4; D is unclear. The CDR3 covers 12 residues. V dropped 5 bases and J dropped 8 bases, with 9 bases sitting between them. Germline V lookup: CDR1 SNHLY, CDR2 FYNNEI. CDR3 residues: CASSSDGEKLFF. The CDR3 nucleotides are TGTGCCAGCAGTAGCGATGGGGAAAAACTGTTTTTT.

This clone occurred once. The gene calls are TRBV24-1 and TRBJ2-3; D may be TRBD1 (6 bases). Germline-derived CDR1 and CDR2 are KGHDR and SFDVKD. This CDR3 region has 15 residues. Trimming stripped 6 bases from V and 1 base from J, with 13 bases between. The CDR3 DNA reads as TGTGCCACCAGTCCTAGGGCAGGGGGCACAGATACGCAGTATTTT. The encoded protein is CATSPRAGGTDTQYF.

J is TRBJ1-2 and V is TRBV4-1; a possible D gene is TRBD1 (5 bases). Per germline, CDR1 MGHRA and CDR2 YSYEKL. V gave up 7 bases and J gave up 5 bases, with 17 bases separating them. The CDR3 is 14 amino acids. The DNA of the CDR3 is TGCGCCAGCACCTCCAGCCAGGGTTTGTATGGCTACACCTTC. The encoded protein is CASTSSQGLYGYTF.

The V call is TRBV19, the J call TRBJ1-5; TRBD1 agrees at 9 bases. V was clipped by 0 bases and J by 9 bases; unmatched bases: 12. Germline V gene data show CDR1 as LNHDA and CDR2 as SQIVND (reference sequence). This CDR3 has 17 residues. As DNA, the CDR3 is TGTGCCAGTAGTATAGACTTCCGGACAGGGGTAAGAGGGCCCCAGCATTTT. Translated, it gives CASSIDFRTGVRGPQHF.

The CDR3 DNA follows: TGTGCCAGCAGTCCCGACAGGGAAGGTGGCTACACCTTC. Protein: CASSPDREGGYTF. This rearrangement joins TRBV2 to TRBJ1-2, with 7 bases lining up with TRBD1. V shed 5 bases and J 7 bases; nucleotides not matched to a gene: 7. In germline, CDR1 is SNHLY, CDR2 FYNNEI. This CDR3 contains 13 residues.

Comments on this clone: An end of the junction does not agree with germline; a read error may underlie this. The rearrangement uses TRBV11-1 and TRBJ2-7; TRBD2 is a possible D gene (5 bases). This CDR3 comprises 15 residues. Germline-derived CDR1 and CDR2 are SGHAT and FQDESV (reference sequence). In nucleotides, the CDR3 is TGTGCCAGCAGCCTAGCCCCGTTTTCCTCCTACGAGCAGTACTTC. Translating it yields CASSLAPFSSYEQYF.